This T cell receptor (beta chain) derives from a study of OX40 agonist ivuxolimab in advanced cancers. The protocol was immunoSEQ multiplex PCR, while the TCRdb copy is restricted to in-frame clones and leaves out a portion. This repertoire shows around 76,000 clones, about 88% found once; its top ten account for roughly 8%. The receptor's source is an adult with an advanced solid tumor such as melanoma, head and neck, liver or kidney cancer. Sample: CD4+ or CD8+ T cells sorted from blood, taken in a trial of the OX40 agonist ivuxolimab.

The CDR3 spells CASLLEGGSYGYTF. The CDR3 coding sequence is TGTGCCAGCCTACTAGAGGGGGGAAGTTATGGCTACACCTTC. V and J are TRBV6-5 and TRBJ1-2; the D gene is possibly TRBD1 (6 bases). The CDR3 covers 14 residues. V dropped 8 bases and J dropped 5 bases, with 18 bases sitting between them. Germline CDR1 reads MNHEY; CDR2 reads SVGAGI.